The clone carrying this TCR beta chain was recorded only once. In the original analysis: Researchers report that nucleated cell counts were estimated from reference gene primer amplification. Profiled with immunoSEQ multiplex PCR; TCRdb holds only in-frame clones, not every one. The DNA gave D and trimming, while V, J and clone size come from that table. The sample holds around 97,000 clones; 89% are singletons and the top ten take about 15%. This specimen belongs to a study of blood T cell repertoires in COVID-19. Overall study context: From T cells, B-cell-depleted T cells, or PBMCs came the material, which was cDNA or gDNA.

After removal of 6 bases from V and 4 bases from J, the junction contained 9 bases not matched to a gene. CDR1 and CDR2 (germline): SQVTM, ANQGSEA. There are 15 residues in the CDR3. Sequenced: peripheral blood. The clonotype was recovered from a woman over 75 in a cohort sampled during active COVID-19. The genes are TRBV29-1 and TRBJ2-1, with TRBD2 matching over 10 bases. The CDR3 DNA sequence: TGCAGCGTCTCTTTACTAGCGGGGACTTACAATGAGCAGTTCTTC. Its protein is CSVSLLAGTYNEQFF.